This T cell receptor beta chain stems from a study of CD8+ T cells in alopecia areata. RNA was isolated and reverse transcribed to cDNA, the sequencing template. The protocol was immunoSEQ multiplex PCR, while the TCRdb copy is restricted to in-frame clones and leaves out a portion. This table has 170,000 or so clones, almost 65% appearing once. Trimming stripped 8 bases from V and 8 bases from J, with 12 bases between. This CDR3 has 10 amino acids. Germline values: CDR1 GTSNPN, CDR2 SVGIG (reference sequence). The input for sequencing was CD4+ T cells sorted from blood, taken at week 0. The J gene is TRBJ1-2, the V gene TRBV30, with D unresolved. This receptor was obtained from a human donor with alopecia areata. The CDR3 DNA reads TGTGCCGTCCATGGAAAGGGCTACACCTTC. Translating it yields CAVHGKGYTF. Supplemented by reference TRBV30 and TRBJ1-2, the full variable domain reads SQTIHQWPATLVQPVGSPLSLECTVEGTSNPNLYWYRQAAGRGLQLLFYSVGIGQISSEVPQNLSASRPQDRQFILSSKKLLLSDSGFYLCAVHGKGYTFGSGTRLTVV.